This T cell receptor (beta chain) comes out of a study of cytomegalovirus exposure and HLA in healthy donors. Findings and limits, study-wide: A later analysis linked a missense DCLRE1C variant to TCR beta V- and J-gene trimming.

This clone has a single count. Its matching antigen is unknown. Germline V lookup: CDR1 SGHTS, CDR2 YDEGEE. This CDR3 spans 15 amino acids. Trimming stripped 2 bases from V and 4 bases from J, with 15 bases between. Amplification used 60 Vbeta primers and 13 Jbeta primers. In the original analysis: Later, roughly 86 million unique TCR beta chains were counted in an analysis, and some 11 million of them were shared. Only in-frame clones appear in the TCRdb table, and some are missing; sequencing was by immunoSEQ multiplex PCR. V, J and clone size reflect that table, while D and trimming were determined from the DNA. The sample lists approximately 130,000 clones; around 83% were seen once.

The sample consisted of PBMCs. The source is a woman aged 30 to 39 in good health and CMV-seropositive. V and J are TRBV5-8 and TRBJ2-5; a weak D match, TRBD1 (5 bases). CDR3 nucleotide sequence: TGTGCCAGCAGCTTTGGCAGGGTAGTTGGAGAGACCCAGTACTTC. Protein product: CASSFGRVVGETQYF.